The source of this TCR beta chain is a study of patients and donors after allogeneic stem cell transplantation (TCRdb year 2020). The junction shows trimming of 11 bases on V and 4 bases on J, plus 20 bases between the germline ends. From the cysteine up to the phenylalanine, the CDR3 has a length of 14 residues. Just the 42-base CDR3 DNA is kept, in frame starting at base 1. Notes on this clonotype: The target of this receptor is not known. The sample holds no much larger clone one base away, and base qualities are not on file.

Library creation used RT-PCR. TCRdb shows the sequencer as NextSeq 550. Starting from the raw public reads, TCRdb applied fastp trimming at Q25, assembled clones with MiXCR and retained in-frame beta chains. Under each unique CDR3 protein, matching rows form one entry showing the most common genes and DNA. Counted in this sample were some 960,000 distinct CDR3 sequences; about a sixth of them appeared once. The ten top clones hold 6% of the sample. The sequence derives from a human donor who was either an allogeneic HSCT recipient or a stem cell or donor lymphocyte infusion donor (not recorded which). It is not recorded whose cells these are; they may come from a transplant donor. The sequence links TRBV12-3 or TRBV12-4 to TRBJ2-5; D gene: possibly TRBD2, on 5 matching bases. The source material was blood, either unsorted or a sorted T cell fraction (not recorded which). The DNA sequence follows: TGTGCCGAGGCGGGCATTGGACCTGGAGAGACCCAGTACTTC. This encodes CAEAGIGPGETQYF.